These 19 T cell receptor beta chains were all obtained from the same sample, sequenced in a study of naive and memory T cell subsets. Both TRBC1 and TRBC2 were covered by a beta constant-region primer of two equimolar oligonucleotides. Using its own MiXCR run on the UMI-ligation and nested PCR reads, TCRdb lists one record per CDR3 protein. Here the sample spans 75,000 to 85,000 distinct CDR3 sequences, over 10% being singletons. Sequencing used central memory CD4+ T cells from blood. Receptor source: a human donor in good health.

V is TRBV7-3 and J is TRBJ2-2, with a weak D call TRBD1 (5 bases). Germline V gene lookup returns CDR1 SGHTA and CDR2 FQGTGA. This CDR3 has 16 amino acids. The germline V and J ends were trimmed by 2 bases and 5 bases, with 15 bases remaining between them. CDR3 in amino acids: CASSLGQGFGTGELFF. CDR3 in DNA: TGTGCCAGCAGCTTAGGCCAGGGATTTGGGACCGGGGAGCTGTTTTTT. Drawing the rest from reference TRBV7-3 and TRBJ2-2, the complete variable domain is GAGVSQTPSNKVTEKGKYVELRCDPISGHTALYWYRQSLGQGPEFLIYFQGTGAADDSGLPNDRFFAVRPEGSVSTLKIQRTERGDSAVYLCASSLGQGFGTGELFFGEGSRLTVL.

The V call is TRBV28, the J call TRBJ2-7; 7 bases map to TRBD1. This CDR3 region has 15 residues. The trim removed 6 bases at V and 3 bases at J, leaving 11 bases unmatched. Germline lookup yields CDR1 MDHEN and CDR2 SYDVKM. The CDR3 bases are TGTGCCAGCAGCCGGTACCGGGACAGCCACTACGAGCAGTACTTC. Translated, it gives CASSRYRDSHYEQYF.

The rearrangement uses TRBV6-5 and TRBJ1-1; D possibly corresponds to TRBD1 (5 bases). The CDR3 is made up of 13 amino acids. V lost 4 bases to trimming and J lost 7 bases, with 13 bases between them. The V gene's germline CDR1 is MNHEY and CDR2 SVGAGI. The CDR3 sequence is CASSSEGRIEAFF. CDR3 bases: TGTGCCAGCAGTTCAGAGGGACGGATTGAAGCTTTCTTT.

The rearrangement links TRBV7-3 to TRBJ2-3, with D perhaps matching TRBD2 (6 bases). This CDR3 comprises 15 residues. The germline V gene encodes CDR1 SGHTA and CDR2 FQGTGA. V lost 4 bases and J lost 4, with 15 bases in between. The CDR3 is CASSSTSSNADTQYF. The CDR3 nucleotides are TGTGCCAGCAGCTCGACTAGTTCGAACGCAGATACGCAGTATTTT.

This clonotype was detected many times. V is TRBV29-1 and J is TRBJ2-7, with no clear D. V was pared by 0 bases and J by 3 bases, with 0 bases between. Germline CDR1 is SQVTM and CDR2 is ANQGSEA. The CDR3 has 10 residues. The CDR3 DNA follows: TGCAGCGTTGAAGACTACGAGCAGTACTTC. This sequence encodes CSVEDYEQYF.

This chain uses TRBV7-2 with TRBJ2-7; tentatively, D is TRBD1 or TRBD2 (5 bases each). CDR3 length: 15 residues. V shed 3 bases and J shed 0 bases, with 12 bases lying between them. Germline loops: CDR1 SGHTA, CDR2 FQGNSA. The CDR3 spells CASSFTPGSSYEQYF. As DNA, the CDR3 is TGTGCCAGCAGCTTCACCCCAGGGAGCTCCTACGAGCAGTACTTC.

This clonotype has a handful of counts. This chain connects TRBV10-3 to TRBJ2-5; no clear D gene. Per germline, CDR1 ENHRY and CDR2 SYGVKD. The CDR3 sequence is 11 residues long. V was trimmed by 3 bases and J by 5 bases, leaving 4 bases between them. CDR3 region: CAISEAETQYF. CDR3 bases: TGTGCCATCAGTGAAGCCGAGACCCAGTACTTC.

The V and J genes are TRBV12-3 or TRBV12-4 and TRBJ2-5, with 12 bases matching TRBD2. There are 15 residues in the CDR3. V gave up 5 bases and J gave up 8 bases; unmatched junction bases: 9. The CDR3 loop is CASSPPRTSGTTQYF. CDR3 bases: TGTGCCAGCAGTCCTCCCCGGACTAGCGGGACCACCCAGTACTTC.

There are many counts of this clonotype. The CDR3 DNA reads TGTGCCAGCATAGGGTGGGAGAACACCGGGGAGCTGTTTTTT. It specifies CASIGWENTGELFF. The J gene is TRBJ2-2, the V gene TRBV6-1; D unclear. The CDR3 extends over 14 amino acids. Germline CDR1 reads MNHNS; CDR2 reads SASEGT. Trimming stripped 7 bases from V and 1 base from J, with 10 bases between.

The sample holds a few counts of this clonotype. The V gene is TRBV27, the J gene TRBJ2-5; D possibly corresponds to TRBD1 (6 bases). Trimming pared 4 bases from V and 5 bases from J, leaving 14 bases between. CDR1 is MNHEY and CDR2 is SMNVEV in the germline V gene (reference sequence). The CDR3 has 14 amino acids. The CDR3 DNA sequence: TGTGCCAGCAGTTCACAGGGCTCCAAGGAGACCCAGTACTTC. Translation gives CASSSQGSKETQYF.

On this clonotype: Being one base from a much bigger clone, this may be a read error. The V and J genes are TRBV4-2 and TRBJ2-7; D may correspond to TRBD1 or TRBD2 (6 bases each). Germline V gene sequence: CDR1 LGHNA, CDR2 YNFKEQ. This CDR3 is built from 15 residues. This CDR3 reads CANSQELGGRSEQYF. The CDR3 nucleotides are TGTGCCAACAGCCAAGAGTTGGGGGGCAGAAGCGAGCAGTACTTC.

The chain joins TRBV2 to TRBJ2-5, with D uncertain. Between the trimmed V and J ends, which lost 6 bases and 1 base, there was a span of 9 bases. This CDR3 contains 13 residues. Germline V gives CDR1 SNHLY, CDR2 FYNNEI. The CDR3 spells CASSFEAQETQYF. In DNA form, the CDR3 reads TGTGCCAGCAGCTTTGAGGCCCAAGAGACCCAGTACTTC.

This clonotype was found many times. The CDR3 region is CSVIGQSYTEAFF. CDR3 coding DNA: TGCAGCGTCATTGGACAGAGCTACACTGAAGCTTTCTTT. The rearrangement joins TRBV29-1 to TRBJ1-1; tentatively, D is TRBD1 (6 bases). Trimming shortened V by 6 bases and J by 3 bases, and 14 bases separated the two germline ends. The germline V gene encodes CDR1 SQVTM and CDR2 ANQGSEA. This CDR3 comprises 13 residues.

This clonotype has a handful of counts. The J gene is TRBJ2-1, the V gene TRBV12-3 or TRBV12-4; 14 bases align to TRBD2. V was clipped by 5 bases and J by 9 bases; unmatched bases: 9. CDR3 length: 16 residues. The DNA of the CDR3 is TGTGCCAGCAGTGAACTCCGACTAGCGGGAGGGGGTGAGCAGTTCTTC. This gives the protein CASSELRLAGGGEQFF.

This clonotype was observed a few times. This chain's CDR3 is CASSRLSVNTEAFF. The CDR3 DNA follows: TGTGCCAGCAGCCGTCTATCAGTGAACACTGAAGCTTTCTTT. The chain employs TRBV5-6 and TRBJ1-1; no firm D call. V lost 4 bases, J lost 0 bases, and 10 bases lay in between. The CDR3 is 14 amino acids. CDR1 SGHDT and CDR2 YYEEEE come from the germline V gene.

V gene TRBV6-5 combines with J gene TRBJ1-2, with 10 bases aligning to TRBD1. The CDR3 has 13 residues. V lost 6 bases to trimming and J lost 6 bases; unmatched junction nucleotides: 4. Germline CDR1 MNHEY, CDR2 SVGAGI. As DNA, the CDR3 is TGTGCCAGCAGCTGGACAGGGGGGGATGGCTACACCTTC. Translation: CASSWTGGDGYTF.

The rearrangement links TRBV20-1 to TRBJ1-1; D might be TRBD1 (5 bases). Trimming took 3 bases from V and 3 from J, leaving 14 bases between them. The CDR3 has 14 amino acids. The V gene's germline CDR1 is DFQATT and CDR2 SNEGSKA (reference sequence). CDR3 protein: CSASPTGGYTEAFF. The CDR3, as DNA: TGCAGTGCTAGTCCTACGGGGGGATACACTGAAGCTTTCTTT.

This clonotype has ten or more counts. The chain recombines TRBV10-3 with TRBJ1-2; D is ambiguous. The length of the CDR3 is 15 residues. Germline assignment: CDR1 ENHRY and CDR2 SYGVKD. V gave up 5 bases and J gave up 8 bases, with 21 bases separating them. In DNA form, the CDR3 reads TGTGCCATCAGTCCGGCCCCTTCGCTCGTGAACGGCTACACCTTC. This gives the protein CAISPAPSLVNGYTF.

This clonotype was seen many times. The V call is TRBV20-1, the J call TRBJ2-7, with TRBD1 matching 9 bases. CDR3 size: 13 residues. The junction had 7 bases not matched to a gene; V was cut back by 5 bases and J by 5 bases. CDR1 and CDR2 (germline): DFQATT, SNEGSKA (reference sequence). The CDR3 DNA is TGCAGTGCTGTCGCGGACAGGGGTAACGAGCAGTACTTC. This codes for CSAVADRGNEQYF.